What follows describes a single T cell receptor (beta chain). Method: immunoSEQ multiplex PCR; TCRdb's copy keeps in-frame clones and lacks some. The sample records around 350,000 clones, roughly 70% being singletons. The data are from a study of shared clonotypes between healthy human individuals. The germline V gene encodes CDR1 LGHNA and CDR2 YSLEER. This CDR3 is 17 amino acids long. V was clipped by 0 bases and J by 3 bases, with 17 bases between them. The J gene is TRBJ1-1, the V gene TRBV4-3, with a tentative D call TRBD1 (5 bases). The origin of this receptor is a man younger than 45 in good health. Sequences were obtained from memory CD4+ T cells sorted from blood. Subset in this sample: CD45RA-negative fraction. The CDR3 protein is CASSQDNFLGGDTEAFF. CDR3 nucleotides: TGCGCCAGCAGCCAAGATAACTTCTTGGGGGGAGACACTGAAGCTTTCTTT.